This T cell receptor (beta chain) emerged from a study of blood T cell repertoires in COVID-19. Across the study: Samples taken during acute and convalescent COVID-19 were collected in the United States, Italy and Spain. From T cells, B-cell-depleted T cells, or PBMCs came the material, which was cDNA or gDNA.

The germline V gene has CDR1 SGDLS and CDR2 YYNGEE. This CDR3 is 14 amino acids long. V gave up 0 bases and J gave up 4 bases, with 8 bases separating them. As originally analysed: Amplification with reference gene primers provided the estimates of nucleated cell counts. Produced via immunoSEQ multiplex PCR; TCRdb's table is partial and in-frame only. Clonal size and the V and J genes are those of that table, whereas D and trimming came from the DNA. Of approximately 130,000 clones in the sample, approximately 84% were seen once. The chain couples TRBV9 to TRBJ2-4, with D possibly being TRBD2 (6 bases). The source is a woman aged 50 to 65 who had recovered from COVID-19. The sample consisted of peripheral blood. The CDR3 is CASSVESGKNIQYF. The CDR3 DNA reads TGTGCCAGCAGCGTAGAAAGCGGGAAAAACATTCAGTACTTC.